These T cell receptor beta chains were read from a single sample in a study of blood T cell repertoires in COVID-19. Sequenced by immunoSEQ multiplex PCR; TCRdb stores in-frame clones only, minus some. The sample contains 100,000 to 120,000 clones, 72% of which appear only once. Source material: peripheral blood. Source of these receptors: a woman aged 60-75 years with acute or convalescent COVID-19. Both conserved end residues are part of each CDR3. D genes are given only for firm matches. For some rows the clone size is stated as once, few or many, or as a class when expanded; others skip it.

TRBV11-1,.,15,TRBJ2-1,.,TGTGCCAGCAGCTTAGTACAAAATTCCTACAATGAGCAGTTCTTC,CASSLVQNSYNEQFF
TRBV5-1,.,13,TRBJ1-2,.,TGCGCCAGCAGCTCATCAGGGTTGTGGGGCTACACCTTC,CASSSSGLWGYTF
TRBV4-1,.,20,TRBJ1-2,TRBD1,TGCGCCAGCAGCCAAGAGATTGTCTTGGCAGGGGGCACAGATAACTATGGCTACACCTTC,CASSQEIVLAGGTDNYGYTF
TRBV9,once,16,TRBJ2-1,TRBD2,TGTGCCAGCAGCCCTAGCGGTTCTAGCTCCTACAATGAGCAGTTCTTC,CASSPSGSSSYNEQFF
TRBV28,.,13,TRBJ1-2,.,TGTGCCAGCAGGGGGTCGCGGACTTATGGCTACACCTTC,CASRGSRTYGYTF
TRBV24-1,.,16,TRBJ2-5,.,TGTGCCACCAGTGATGCGACGAGTAGGGGCCAAGAGACCCAGTACTTC,CATSDATSRGQETQYF
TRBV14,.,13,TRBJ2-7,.,TGTGCCAGCAGCCATGGTAGCTCCTACGAGCAGTACTTC,CASSHGSSYEQYF
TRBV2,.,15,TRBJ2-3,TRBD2,TGTGCCATACAGTCCCTAGCGGCCCGCACAGATACGCAGTATTTT,CAIQSLAARTDTQYF
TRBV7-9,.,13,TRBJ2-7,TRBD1,TGTGCCAGCAGCCTGGACAGGACCTACGAGCAGTACTTC,CASSLDRTYEQYF
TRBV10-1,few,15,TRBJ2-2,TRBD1,TGCGCCAGCAGTCGGCAGGGGGTCGGCACCGGGGAGCTGTTTTTT,CASSRQGVGTGELFF
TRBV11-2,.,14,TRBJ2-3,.,TGTGCCAGCAGCCGAACGTCAGGGGCAGATACGCAGTATTTT,CASSRTSGADTQYF
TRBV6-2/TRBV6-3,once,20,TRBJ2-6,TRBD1,TGTGCCAGCAGTTACTTAGGACAGGGGGCGGCAAGACCCGGGGCCAACGTCCTGACTTTC,CASSYLGQGAARPGANVLTF
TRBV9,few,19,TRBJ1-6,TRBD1,TGTGCCAGCAGCGGCCGGGGAGGGACAGGGGGCCCCGACGGTTCACCCCTCCACTTT,CASSGRGGTGGPDGSPLHF
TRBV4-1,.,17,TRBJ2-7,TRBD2,TGCGCCAGCAGCCAAGGACTAGCGGGGGCCCAAGTCTACGAGCAGTACTTC,CASSQGLAGAQVYEQYF
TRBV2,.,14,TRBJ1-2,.,TGTGCCAGCAGGCCCAGCACATCGGGCTATGGCTACACCTTC,CASRPSTSGYGYTF
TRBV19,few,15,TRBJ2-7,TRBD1,TGTGCCAGTAGCCGGACAGGTACGGGCGTCTGGGAGCAGTACTTC,CASSRTGTGVWEQYF
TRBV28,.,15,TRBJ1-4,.,TGTGCCAGCAGTTTAGGGGCAGCCGGGAATGAAAAACTGTTTTTT,CASSLGAAGNEKLFF
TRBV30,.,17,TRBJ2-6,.,TGTGCCTGGAGTGCCGCCAGGGTTAGCTCTGGGGCCAACGTCCTGACTTTC,CAWSAARVSSGANVLTF
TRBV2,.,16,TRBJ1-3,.,TGTGCCAGCATCCTACGAGGGCGGATCTCTGGAAACACCATATATTTT,CASILRGRISGNTIYF
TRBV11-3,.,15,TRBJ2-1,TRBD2,TGTGCCAGCAGTAATCTAGCGGGGGGGCAGTATGAGCAGTTCTTC,CASSNLAGGQYEQFF
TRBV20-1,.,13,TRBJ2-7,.,TGCAGTGCTAGTTCGGGGTTAGCCTACGAGCAGTACTTC,CSASSGLAYEQYF
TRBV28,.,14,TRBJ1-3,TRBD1,TGTGCCACCCATGTGGGACAGCGCGGAAACACCATATATTTT,CATHVGQRGNTIYF
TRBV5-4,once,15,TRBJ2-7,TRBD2,TGTGCCAGCAGCTTGGGGACTAGGGGTTTGTACGAGCAGTACTTC,CASSLGTRGLYEQYF
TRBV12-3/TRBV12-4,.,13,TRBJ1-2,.,TGTGCCAGCAGTCCCCGACAGGCCCTTGGCTACACCTTC,CASSPRQALGYTF
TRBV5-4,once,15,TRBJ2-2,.,TGTGCCAGCAGCTTGGTCGCGTCTGACACCGGGGAGCTGTTTTTT,CASSLVASDTGELFF
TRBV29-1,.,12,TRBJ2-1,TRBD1,TGCAGCGTGGGGACAGGGGCGCAAGAGCAGTTCTTC,CSVGTGAQEQFF
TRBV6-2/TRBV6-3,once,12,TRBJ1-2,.,TGTGCCAGCAGTTTGGCACGCTATGGCTACACCTTC,CASSLARYGYTF
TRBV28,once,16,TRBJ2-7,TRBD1,TGTGCCAGCAGTTCGACGCGGGCAGGGGGTTCCTACGAGCAGTACTTC,CASSSTRAGGSYEQYF
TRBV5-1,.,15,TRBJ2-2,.,TGCGCCAGCAGCTTGGCCAGCGCGAACACCGGGGAGCTGTTTTTT,CASSLASANTGELFF
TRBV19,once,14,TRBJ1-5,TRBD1,TGTGCCAGCTCGGGACAGGGCAGCAATCAGCCCCAGCATTTT,CASSGQGSNQPQHF
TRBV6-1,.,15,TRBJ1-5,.,TGTGCCAGCAGCGGGCAGGGTATGAGCAATCAGCCCCAGCATTTT,CASSGQGMSNQPQHF
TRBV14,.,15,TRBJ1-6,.,TGTGCCAGCAGCCAAGAAGCCTTCTCTTTATCACCCCTCCACTTT,CASSQEAFSLSPLHF
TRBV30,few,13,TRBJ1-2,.,TGTGCCTGGAGTGTAGACATTTGGTATGGCTACACCTTC,CAWSVDIWYGYTF
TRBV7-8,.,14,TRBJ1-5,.,TGTGCCAGCAGCTTAAAGGGGTGGTATCAGCCCCAGCATTTT,CASSLKGWYQPQHF
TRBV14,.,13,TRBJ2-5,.,TGTGCCAGCAGCGGATCAGGGGAAGAGACCCAGTACTTC,CASSGSGEETQYF
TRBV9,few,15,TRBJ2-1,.,TGTGCCAGCAGCGTAGCGGCGGGGCTGTACAATGAGCAGTTCTTC,CASSVAAGLYNEQFF
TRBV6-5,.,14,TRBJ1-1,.,TGTGCCAGCAGTTACATCAGGGGTAGAGCTGAAGCTTTCTTT,CASSYIRGRAEAFF
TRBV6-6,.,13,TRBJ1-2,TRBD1,TGTGCCAGCAGACCGCAGACAGGGAATGGCTACACCTTC,CASRPQTGNGYTF
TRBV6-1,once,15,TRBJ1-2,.,TGTGCCAGCAGTGAGGGGCAGGACCTGCTTTATGGCTACACCTTC,CASSEGQDLLYGYTF
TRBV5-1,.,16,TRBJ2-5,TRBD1,TGCGCCAGCAGCATAGCTCCGAGACAGGGCGGAGAGACCCAGTACTTC,CASSIAPRQGGETQYF
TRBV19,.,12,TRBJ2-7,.,TGTGCCAGTAGGTCCGGGGACTACGAGCAGTACTTC,CASRSGDYEQYF
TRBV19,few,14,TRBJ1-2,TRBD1,TGTGCCAGTAGTGGGGCGACAGGGGGCATTGGCTACACCTTC,CASSGATGGIGYTF
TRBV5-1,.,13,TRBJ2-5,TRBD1,TGCGCCAGCAGCTATACAGGGGCTGAGACCCAGTACTTC,CASSYTGAETQYF
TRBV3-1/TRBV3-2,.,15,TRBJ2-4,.,TGTGCCAGCAGCCAATCAGGGGTATCCAAAAACATTCAGTACTTC,CASSQSGVSKNIQYF
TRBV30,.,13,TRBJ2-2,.,TGTGCCTGGAATAGACAGAGGACCGGGGAGCTGTTTTTT,CAWNRQRTGELFF
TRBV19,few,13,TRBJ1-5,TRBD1,TGTGCCAGTAGTCCACAGGGGGGTCAGCCCCAGCATTTT,CASSPQGGQPQHF
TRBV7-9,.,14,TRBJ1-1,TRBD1,TGTGCCAGCAGCTTTACCGGGACAGGGGATGGAGCTTTCTTT,CASSFTGTGDGAFF
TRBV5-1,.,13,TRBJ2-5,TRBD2,TGCGCCAGTAGGGAGGGTACGGAAGAGACCCAGTACTTC,CASREGTEETQYF
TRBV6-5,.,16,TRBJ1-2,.,TGTGCCAGCAGTTCCAGCTCCGGCTGGCTAGGCTATGGCTACACCTTC,CASSSSSGWLGYGYTF
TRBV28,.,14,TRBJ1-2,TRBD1,TGTGCCAGCAGGGAACAGGGGCGCGCCTATGGCTACACCTTC,CASREQGRAYGYTF
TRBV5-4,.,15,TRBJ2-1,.,TGTGCCAGCAGCTTAGTAGGGAGCACGAACAATGAGCAGTTCTTC,CASSLVGSTNNEQFF
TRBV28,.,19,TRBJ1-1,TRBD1,TGTGCCAGCAGTCCCCCCCTACAGGGGGCCGGGTTAATGAACACTGAAGCTTTCTTT,CASSPPLQGAGLMNTEAFF